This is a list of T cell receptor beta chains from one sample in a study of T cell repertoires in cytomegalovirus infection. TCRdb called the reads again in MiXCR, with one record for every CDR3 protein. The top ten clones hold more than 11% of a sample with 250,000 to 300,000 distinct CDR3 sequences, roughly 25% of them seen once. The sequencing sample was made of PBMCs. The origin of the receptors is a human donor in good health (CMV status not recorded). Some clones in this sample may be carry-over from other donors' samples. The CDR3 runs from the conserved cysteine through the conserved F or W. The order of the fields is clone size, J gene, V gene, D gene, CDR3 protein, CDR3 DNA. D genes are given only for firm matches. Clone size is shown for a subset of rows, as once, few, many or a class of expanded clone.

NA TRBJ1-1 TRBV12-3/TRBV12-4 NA CASTPNTEAFF TGTGCCAGCACACCTAACACTGAAGCTTTCTTT
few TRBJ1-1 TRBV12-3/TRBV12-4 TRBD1 CASSPGTGGSAEAFF TGTGCCAGCAGTCCCGGGACAGGGGGGAGCGCTGAAGCTTTCTTT
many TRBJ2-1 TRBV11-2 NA CASSLEGQYNEQFF TGTGCCAGCAGCTTAGAGGGTCAGTACAATGAGCAGTTCTTC
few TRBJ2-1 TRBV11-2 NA CASCPSLSEQFF TGTGCCAGTTGCCCTAGTCTGTCTGAGCAGTTCTTC
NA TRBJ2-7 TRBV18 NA CASSPKWQGDYEQYF TGTGCCAGCTCACCAAAATGGCAGGGTGACTACGAGCAGTACTTC
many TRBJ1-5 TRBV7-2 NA CASSLGARGNQPQHF TGTGCCAGCAGCTTAGGTGCCAGGGGCAATCAGCCCCAGCATTTT
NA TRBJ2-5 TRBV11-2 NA CASSRRTLYF TGTGCCAGCAGCCGACGGACCCTGTACTTT
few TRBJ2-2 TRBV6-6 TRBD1 CASSTDRGDPGELFF TGTGCCAGCAGCACGGACAGGGGGGACCCCGGGGAGCTGTTTTTT
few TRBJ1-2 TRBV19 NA CASSIRWGDGYTF TGTGCCAGTAGTATAAGGTGGGGAGATGGCTACACCTTC
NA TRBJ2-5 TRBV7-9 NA CASSLGTGKTQYF TGTGCCAGCAGCTTAGGTACAGGAAAGACCCAGTACTTC
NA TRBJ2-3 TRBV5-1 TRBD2 CASSLPLAGEADTQYF TGCGCCAGCAGCCTACCACTAGCGGGAGAGGCGGATACGCAGTATTTT